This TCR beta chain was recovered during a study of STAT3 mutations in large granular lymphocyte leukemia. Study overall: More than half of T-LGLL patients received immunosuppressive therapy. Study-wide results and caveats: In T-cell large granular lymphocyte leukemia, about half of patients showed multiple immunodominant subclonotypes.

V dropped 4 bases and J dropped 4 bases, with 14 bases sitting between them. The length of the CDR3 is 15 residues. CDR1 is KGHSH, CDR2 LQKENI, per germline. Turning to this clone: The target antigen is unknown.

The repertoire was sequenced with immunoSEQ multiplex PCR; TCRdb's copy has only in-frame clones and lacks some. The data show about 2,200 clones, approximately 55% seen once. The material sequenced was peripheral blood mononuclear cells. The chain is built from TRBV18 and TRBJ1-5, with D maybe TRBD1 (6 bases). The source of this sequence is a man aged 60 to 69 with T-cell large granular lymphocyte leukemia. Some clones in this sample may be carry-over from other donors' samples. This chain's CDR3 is CASSLGTGTNQPQHF. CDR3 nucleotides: TGTGCCAGCTCACTAGGGACGGGGACAAATCAGCCCCAGCATTTT.